The TCR beta chain described here comes from a study of T cells in Graves' hyperthyroidism and ophthalmopathy. This CDR3 comprises 15 residues. Trimming cost V 3 bases and J 0 bases, with 12 bases left between them. The germline V gene encodes CDR1 MNHNS and CDR2 SASEGT. It was RNA transcripts that yielded the amplified TCR beta CDR3 regions. Researchers ran a first-round RT-PCR on the TCR CDR3 using the HTBI primer set. TCRdb redid the calling of the multiplex PCR reads with MiXCR, one entry per CDR3 protein. The data show 600,000 or so distinct CDR3 sequences, about 14% seen once. In its sample, this clonotype was seen many times.

The receptor comes from a woman between 45 and 65 years old with Graves' ophthalmopathy. The chain is built from TRBV6-1 and TRBJ2-7; no reliable D call. Sequences were obtained from blood. In DNA, the CDR3 is TGTGCCAGCAGTGACCCCTATGGAAGCTCCTACGAGCAGTACTTC. Encoded protein: CASSDPYGSSYEQYF.